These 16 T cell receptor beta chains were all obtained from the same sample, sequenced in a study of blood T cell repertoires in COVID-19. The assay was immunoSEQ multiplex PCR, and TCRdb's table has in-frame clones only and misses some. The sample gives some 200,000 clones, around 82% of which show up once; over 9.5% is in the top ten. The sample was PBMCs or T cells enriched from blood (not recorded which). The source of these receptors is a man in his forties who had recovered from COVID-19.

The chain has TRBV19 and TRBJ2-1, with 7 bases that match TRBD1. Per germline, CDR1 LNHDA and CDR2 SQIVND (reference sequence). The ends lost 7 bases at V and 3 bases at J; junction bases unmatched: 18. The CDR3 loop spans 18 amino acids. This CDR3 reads CASTADRPGSLDYNEQFF. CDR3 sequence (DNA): TGTGCCAGTACTGCGGACAGGCCGGGGTCCCTAGACTACAATGAGCAGTTCTTC.

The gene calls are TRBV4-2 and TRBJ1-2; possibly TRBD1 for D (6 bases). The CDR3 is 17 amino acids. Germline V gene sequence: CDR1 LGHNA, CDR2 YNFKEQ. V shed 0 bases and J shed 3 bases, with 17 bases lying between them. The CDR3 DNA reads TGTGCCAGCAGCCAAGATCGTGGGCGGGGGCTTTACTATGGCTACACCTTC. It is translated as CASSQDRGRGLYYGYTF.

In DNA, the CDR3 is TGCAGCGGGGCAGCTATATTGAACACTGAAGCTTTCTTT. Protein sequence: CSGAAILNTEAFF. The chain employs TRBV29-1 and TRBJ1-1; no definite D call. Trimming removed 7 bases from V and 0 bases from J, with 12 bases in between. CDR3 length: 13 amino acids. Germline CDR1 SQVTM, CDR2 ANQGSEA.

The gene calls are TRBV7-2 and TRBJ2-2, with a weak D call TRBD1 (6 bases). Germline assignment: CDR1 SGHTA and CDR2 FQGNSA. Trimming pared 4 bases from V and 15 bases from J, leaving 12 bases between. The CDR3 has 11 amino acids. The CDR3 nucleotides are TGTGCCAGCAGCTATGGGACACCTTTGTTTTTT. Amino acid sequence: CASSYGTPLFF.

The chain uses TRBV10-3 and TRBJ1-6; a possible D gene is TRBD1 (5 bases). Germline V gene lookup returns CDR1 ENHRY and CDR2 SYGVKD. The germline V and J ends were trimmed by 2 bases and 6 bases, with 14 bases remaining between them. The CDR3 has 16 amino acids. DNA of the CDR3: TGTGCCATCAGTGAGAGCAGCCAAGGGGTTAATTCACCCCTCCACTTT. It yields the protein CAISESSQGVNSPLHF.

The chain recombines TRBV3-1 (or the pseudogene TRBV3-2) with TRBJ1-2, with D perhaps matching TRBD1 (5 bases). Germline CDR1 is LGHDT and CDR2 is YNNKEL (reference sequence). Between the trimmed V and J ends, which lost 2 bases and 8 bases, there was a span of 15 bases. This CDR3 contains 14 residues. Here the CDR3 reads CASSQTVTREGYTF. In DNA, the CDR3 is TGTGCCAGCAGCCAAACAGTAACCAGGGAAGGCTACACCTTC.

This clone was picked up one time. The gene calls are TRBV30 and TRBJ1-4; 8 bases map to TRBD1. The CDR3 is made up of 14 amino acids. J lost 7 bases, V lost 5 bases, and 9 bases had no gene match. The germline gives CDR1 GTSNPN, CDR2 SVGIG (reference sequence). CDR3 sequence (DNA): TGTGCCTGGTCTCCCGGGACAGGTTTTGAAAAACTGTTTTTT. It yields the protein CAWSPGTGFEKLFF.

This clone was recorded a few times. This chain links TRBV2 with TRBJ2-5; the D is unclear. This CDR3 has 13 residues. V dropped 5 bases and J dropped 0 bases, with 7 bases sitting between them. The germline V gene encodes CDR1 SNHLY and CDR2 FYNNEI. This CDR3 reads CASSIQYQETQYF. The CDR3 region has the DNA TGTGCCAGCAGTATACAGTACCAAGAGACCCAGTACTTC.

CDR3 DNA sequence: TGTGCCAGCAGTTCCCCAGGACAGCACTACGAGCAGTACGTC. It codes for CASSSPGQHYEQYV. The chain employs TRBV28 and TRBJ2-7; D may be TRBD1 (6 bases). The germline CDR1 and CDR2 sequences are MDHEN and SYDVKM. The CDR3 spans 14 residues. V was shortened by 4 bases and J by 3 bases, with 13 bases between the two germline ends.

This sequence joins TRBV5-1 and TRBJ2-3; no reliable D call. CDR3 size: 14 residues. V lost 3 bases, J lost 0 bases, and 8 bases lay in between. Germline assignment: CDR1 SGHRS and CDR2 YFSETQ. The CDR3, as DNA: TGCGCCAGCAGCTCGACCGGGAGCACAGATACGCAGTATTTT. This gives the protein CASSSTGSTDTQYF. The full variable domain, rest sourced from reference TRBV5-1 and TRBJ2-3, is KAGVTQTPRYLIKTRGQQVTLSCSPISGHRSVSWYQQTPGQGLQFLFEYFSETQRNKGNFPGRFSGRQFSNSRSEMNVSTLELGDSALYLCASSSTGSTDTQYFGPGTRLTVL.

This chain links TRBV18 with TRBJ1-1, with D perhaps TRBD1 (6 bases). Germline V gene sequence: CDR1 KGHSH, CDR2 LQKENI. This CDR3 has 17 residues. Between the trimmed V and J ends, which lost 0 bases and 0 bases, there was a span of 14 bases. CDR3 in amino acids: CASSPPDRRFLNTEAFF. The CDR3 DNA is TGTGCCAGCTCACCACCGGACAGAAGATTTCTGAACACTGAAGCTTTCTTT.

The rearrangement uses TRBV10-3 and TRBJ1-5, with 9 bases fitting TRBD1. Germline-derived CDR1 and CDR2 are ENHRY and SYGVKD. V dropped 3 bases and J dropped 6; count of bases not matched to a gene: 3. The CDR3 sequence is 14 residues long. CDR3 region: CAISEGTGFQPQHF. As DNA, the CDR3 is TGTGCCATCAGTGAAGGGACAGGGTTTCAGCCCCAGCATTTT.

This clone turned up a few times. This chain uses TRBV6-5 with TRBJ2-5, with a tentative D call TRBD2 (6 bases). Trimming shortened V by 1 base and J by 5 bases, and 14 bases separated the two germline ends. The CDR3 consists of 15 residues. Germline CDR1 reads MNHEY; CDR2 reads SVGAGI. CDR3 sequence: CASSYFRGTLETQYF. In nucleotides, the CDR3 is TGTGCCAGCAGTTACTTTCGGGGGACTTTGGAGACCCAGTACTTC.

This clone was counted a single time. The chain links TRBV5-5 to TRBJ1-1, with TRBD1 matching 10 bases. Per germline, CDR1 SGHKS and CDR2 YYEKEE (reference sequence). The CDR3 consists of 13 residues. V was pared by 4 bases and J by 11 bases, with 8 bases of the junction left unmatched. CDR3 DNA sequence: TGTGCCAGCAGCCTATCTCCGGGACAGGGGGCTTTCTTT. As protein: CASSLSPGQGAFF. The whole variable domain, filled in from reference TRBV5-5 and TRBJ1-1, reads DAGVTQSPTHLIKTRGQQVTLRCSPISGHKSVSWYQQVLGQGPQFIFQYYEKEERGRGNFPDRFSARQFPNYSSELNVNALLLGDSALYLCASSLSPGQGAFFGQGTRLTVV.

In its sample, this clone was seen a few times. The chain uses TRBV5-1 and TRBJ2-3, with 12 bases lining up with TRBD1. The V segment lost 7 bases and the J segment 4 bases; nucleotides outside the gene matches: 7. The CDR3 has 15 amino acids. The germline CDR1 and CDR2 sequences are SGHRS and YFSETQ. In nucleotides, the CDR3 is TGCGCCAGCCAGCTGGGACAGGGGGCCGCAGATACGCAGTATTTT. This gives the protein CASQLGQGAADTQYF.

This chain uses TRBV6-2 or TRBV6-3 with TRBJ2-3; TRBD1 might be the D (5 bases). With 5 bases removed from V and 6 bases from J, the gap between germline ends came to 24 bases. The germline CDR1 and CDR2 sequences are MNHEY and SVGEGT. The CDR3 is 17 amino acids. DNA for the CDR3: TGTGCCAGCAGTCTCGGTCGGACAACCGAGCTCGGGGATACGCAGTATTTT. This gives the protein CASSLGRTTELGDTQYF.